A selection of T cell receptor beta chains follows, all from one sample in a study of blood T cell repertoires in COVID-19. Assay: immunoSEQ multiplex PCR; the TCRdb copy retains only in-frame clones and omits some. The sample includes 350,000 to 400,000 clones, 80% to 90% seen only once; the top ten take around 1%. The material sequenced was PBMCs or T cells enriched from blood (not recorded which). The receptor source for this set is a man aged 18-30 years who had recovered from COVID-19. Both conserved end residues are part of each CDR3. A D gene is named only where the DNA matches it firmly. The size field is filled for only some rows; it gives once, few, many or a size class.

j_call clone_size d_call v_call cdr3_nt cdr3_aa
TRBJ2-1 NA NA TRBV2 TGTGCCAGCAGTGAAGCTTTCGGTGAGCAGTTCTTC CASSEAFGEQFF
TRBJ2-2 NA NA TRBV29-1 TGCAGCTCGACTATGAACACCGGGGAGCTGTTTTTT CSSTMNTGELFF
TRBJ1-5 NA NA TRBV6-5 TGTGCCAGCAGTCCGGAGGGCAGGGTAACTCAGCCCCAGCATTTT CASSPEGRVTQPQHF
TRBJ1-6 NA NA TRBV5-1 TGCGCCAGCAGCCCTGGACATAAGGATTCACCCCTCCACTTT CASSPGHKDSPLHF
TRBJ2-3 NA TRBD2 TRBV5-1 TGCGCCAGCAGCTTGGGGGCGGGAGGGTCCGATACGCAGTATTTT CASSLGAGGSDTQYF
TRBJ1-4 NA TRBD1 TRBV24-1 TGTGCCACCAGTGAATCTGGACAGGGAAGAAATGAAAAACTGTTTTTT CATSESGQGRNEKLFF
TRBJ1-1 NA NA TRBV29-1 TGCAGCGTTGAACGGGGGGGGAGGACTGAAGCTTTCTTT CSVERGGRTEAFF
TRBJ2-3 NA TRBD2 TRBV7-3 TGTGCCAGCAGCCCCGGGACTAGCAACACAGATACGCAGTATTTT CASSPGTSNTDTQYF
TRBJ2-5 NA TRBD2 TRBV28 TGTGCCAGCAGTTTATGGACTAGCTTGTCGGAAGAGACCCAGTACTTC CASSLWTSLSEETQYF
TRBJ1-1 NA NA TRBV5-1 TGCGCCAGCAGCTCACAGGGACGGTTGGCTTTCTTT CASSSQGRLAFF
TRBJ2-2 NA NA TRBV12-3/TRBV12-4 TGTGCCAGCAGCACTGGTGTCACCGGGGAGCTGTTTTTT CASSTGVTGELFF
TRBJ2-7 NA TRBD2 TRBV29-1 TGCAGCGTCGGGACTAGCGGATACGAGCAGTACTTC CSVGTSGYEQYF
TRBJ1-2 NA NA TRBV7-2 TGTGCCAGCAGTTCACAGGGAGTCTATGGCTACACCTTC CASSSQGVYGYTF
TRBJ2-7 NA NA TRBV27 TGTGCCAGCAGTTTATCGGGCGGGCACTCCTACGAGCAGTACTTC CASSLSGGHSYEQYF
TRBJ1-1 NA TRBD1 TRBV10-1 TGCGCCAGCAGTGACCTGCCGGGACAGGGGAACTTTTTT CASSDLPGQGNFF
TRBJ1-6 NA NA TRBV28 TGTGCCAGCAGTTCCGGTGGGCAAAGAAGACTCCACTTT CASSSGGQRRLHF
TRBJ2-7 NA TRBD2 TRBV19 TGTGCCAGTAGTCCCGGACTAGTCTACGAGCAGTACTTC CASSPGLVYEQYF
TRBJ1-3 NA NA TRBV7-9 TGTGCCAGCAGCTTATCCATCTCTGGAAACACCATATATTTT CASSLSISGNTIYF
TRBJ2-7 NA TRBD1 TRBV5-4 TGTGCCAGCAGCCCACCCGACAGGGCCTACGAGCAGTACTTC CASSPPDRAYEQYF
TRBJ2-1 NA TRBD2 TRBV28 TGTGCCAGCCATCGGCCGGGAGGGTCCTACAATGAGCAGTTCTTC CASHRPGGSYNEQFF
TRBJ2-4 NA NA TRBV5-4 TGTGCCAGCAGCTTGGATTCCCGGGGGGCAGGTTTCGGAGCCAAAAACATTCAGTACTTC CASSLDSRGAGFGAKNIQYF
TRBJ2-2 NA TRBD1 TRBV10-1 TGCGCCAGCAGTGTCGGGACAGGGACCGGGGAGCTGTTTTTT CASSVGTGTGELFF
TRBJ2-3 NA TRBD2 TRBV10-3 TGTGCCATCACCCCGACTAGCGGGAGCAGAGATACGCAGTATTTT CAITPTSGSRDTQYF
TRBJ1-5 NA TRBD1 TRBV30 TGTGCCTGGGGGTTACGCCGGGACAGGGGGCGGCAGCCCCAGCATTTT CAWGLRRDRGRQPQHF
TRBJ2-1 once NA TRBV18 TGTGCCAGCTCACCAAAGGGGGTTCCCGGGTCGGCCGAGCAGTTCTTC CASSPKGVPGSAEQFF
TRBJ2-1 NA TRBD2 TRBV2 TGTGCCAGCAGTGATCCCACTAGCGGGAGCTCCTACAATGAGCAGTTCTTC CASSDPTSGSSYNEQFF
TRBJ2-2 once TRBD1 TRBV9 TGTGCCAGCAGCGTAGCCGGGACAGGGTCAGGGGGGGAGCTGTTTTTT CASSVAGTGSGGELFF
TRBJ1-2 NA NA TRBV6-5 TGTGCAACGCGTCCCAGGTTGGAGGGCGGCTACACCTTC CATRPRLEGGYTF
TRBJ1-1 few TRBD1 TRBV28 TGTGCCAGCAGTCTACCTACGACAGGGGGGAACACTGAAGCTTTCTTT CASSLPTTGGNTEAFF
TRBJ1-1 NA TRBD1 TRBV18 TGTGCCAGCTCACCAGGGCTTCAGGGGGGGAACACTGAAGCTTTCTTT CASSPGLQGGNTEAFF
TRBJ2-7 NA TRBD1 TRBV2 TGTGCCAGCAGTGAGGGACAGGTTTACGAGCAGTACTTC CASSEGQVYEQYF
TRBJ2-7 NA TRBD2 TRBV20-1 TGCAGTGCAAATGGCGCCGGGACTAGTTACTTC CSANGAGTSYF
TRBJ1-1 once NA TRBV29-1 TGCAGGACATCTGAACAGGCGAACACTGAAGCTTTCTTT CRTSEQANTEAFF
TRBJ2-7 NA TRBD2 TRBV28 TGTGCCAGCAGTTTGGTAGTGGGGAGGGCAAAAAGCTCCTACGAGCAGTACTTC CASSLVVGRAKSSYEQYF
TRBJ2-1 NA TRBD2 TRBV7-9 TGTGCCAGCAGCCTCGGACTAGCGGCTTCCTACAATGAGCAGTTCTTC CASSLGLAASYNEQFF
TRBJ1-3 NA NA TRBV18 TGTGCCAGCTCACCTGACAGTGCTGGAAACACCATATATTTT CASSPDSAGNTIYF
TRBJ2-3 NA TRBD2 TRBV19 TGTGCCAGTAGTCCCGGGACTAGCGGCGATACGCAGTATTTT CASSPGTSGDTQYF
TRBJ2-7 NA NA TRBV4-1 TGCGCCAGCAGCCAGGCCAACAGGGATACCTACGAGCAGTACTTC CASSQANRDTYEQYF
TRBJ2-3 NA TRBD2 TRBV7-2 TGTGCCAGCAGCCCAGGGCTAGCGGGAGGGTACATAGATACGCAGTATTTT CASSPGLAGGYIDTQYF
TRBJ1-1 NA NA TRBV5-5 TGTGCCAGCAGCCTCCTAAGGGGCACTGAAGCTTTCTTT CASSLLRGTEAFF
TRBJ2-1 NA TRBD2 TRBV9 TGTGCCAGCAGCACTCAGACTAGCCGTCGTATCGCCAATGAGCAGTTCTTC CASSTQTSRRIANEQFF
TRBJ2-3 NA NA TRBV19 TGTGCCAGTTCTGACAGGGATACGCAGTATTTT CASSDRDTQYF
TRBJ2-1 NA TRBD2 TRBV5-1 TGCGCCAGCCACGAACCTAGCGGGGGCCTCAATGAGCAGTTCTTC CASHEPSGGLNEQFF
TRBJ1-5 NA NA TRBV19 TGTGCCAGTACCCCAAGCAGGGATCAGCCCCAGCATTTT CASTPSRDQPQHF
TRBJ1-4 NA TRBD1 TRBV28 TGTGCCAGCAGTTTGGCCGGGACAGGGGTTGCAAAACTGTTTTTT CASSLAGTGVAKLFF